This TCR beta chain was identified during a study of T cell repertoires in cytomegalovirus infection. Background on the study: Alongside well-studied HLA-B-restricted CMV epitopes, recently identified HLA-C-restricted CMV epitopes were also used. Based on public TCR beta signatures, there were indications of CMV infection and of a matching HLA type. General study points: Ex vivo, HLA-C-restricted CMV-specific TCR beta clonotypes prevailed over the rest of the response. There were carriers of CMV plus the relevant HLA, and cumulative public TCR beta family frequency identified them.

V shed 4 bases and J 4 bases; nucleotides not matched to a gene: 6. The CDR3 runs to 14 residues. Germline CDR1 SGHTA, CDR2 FQGTGA. This clonotype was observed a few times. The antigen remains undetermined. TCRdb itself ran the reads through MiXCR, one entry per CDR3 protein. In the table there are about 920,000 distinct CDR3 sequences, about a third of which are singletons. Material: cultured CD8+ T cells from PBMCs, obtained from culture after CMV antigen stimulation. V and J are TRBV7-3 and TRBJ1-2; 7 bases map to TRBD1. The clonotype comes from a human donor in good health (CMV status not recorded). Some clones in this sample may be carry-over from other donors' samples. The CDR3 DNA reads as TGTGCCAGCAGCTCCCGGGGGGACAGCTATGGCTACACCTTC. Its translation is CASSSRGDSYGYTF.